This passage covers 7 T cell receptor beta chains from one sample sequenced in a study of T cell responses to AZD1222 COVID-19 vaccine. Produced via immunoSEQ multiplex PCR; TCRdb's table is partial and in-frame only. The repertoire includes over 150,000 clones, 85% to 95% of them detected once, and 1.6% sits in the top ten. The material sequenced was peripheral blood, taken 28 days after the second AZD1222 dose. All receptors come from an adult who received the AZD1222 COVID-19 vaccine.

The genes are TRBV6-5 and TRBJ1-1; D unclear. Germline CDR1 and CDR2: MNHEY and SVGAGI. This CDR3 is built from 13 residues. The germline V and J ends were trimmed by 6 bases and 2 bases, with 10 bases remaining between them. The CDR3 DNA reads as TGTGCCAGCAGCCACAGTCCTAACACTGAAGCTTTCTTT. Residues: CASSHSPNTEAFF.

The chain is built from TRBV6-4 and TRBJ1-6; maybe TRBD1 (6 bases). From germline, CDR1 is MRHNA and CDR2 SNTAGT. The CDR3 contains 13 residues. Trimming pared 2 bases from V and 7 bases from J, leaving 6 bases between. The CDR3 protein is CASSDTGNSPLHF. In DNA form, the CDR3 reads TGTGCCAGCAGTGACACAGGGAATTCACCCCTCCACTTT.

V gene TRBV18 combines with J gene TRBJ1-3; 7 nucleotides agree with TRBD1. CDR3 length equals 14 residues. Unmatched junction bases numbered 3, after V lost 3 bases and J lost 4 bases. In germline, CDR1 is KGHSH, CDR2 LQKENI. The DNA for the CDR3 is TGTGCCAGCTCACCCTCAGGGGGAGGAAACACCATATATTTT. This codes for CASSPSGGGNTIYF.

This chain connects TRBV6-5 to TRBJ1-2, with 9 positions matching TRBD1. The CDR3 totals 15 residues. The J segment lost 4 bases and the V segment lost 4 bases, leaving 7 bases of the junction unmatched. CDR1 MNHEY and CDR2 SVGAGI come from the germline V gene. Here the CDR3 reads CASSFDGTGSYGYTF. The CDR3 DNA reads as TGTGCCAGCAGTTTCGATGGGACAGGGTCCTATGGCTACACCTTC.

The chain joins TRBV5-6 to TRBJ2-6; no definite D call. With 1 base removed from V and 1 base from J, the gap between germline ends came to 0 bases. The CDR3 has 13 residues. Germline lookup yields CDR1 SGHDT and CDR2 YYEEEE. CDR3 sequence: CASSLSGANVLTF. DNA of the CDR3: TGTGCCAGCAGCTTGTCTGGGGCCAACGTCCTGACTTTC.

V is TRBV13 and J is TRBJ2-5; 10 bases align to TRBD1. V lost 4 bases, J lost 5 bases, and 16 bases stayed unmatched. The CDR3 covers 18 residues. Germline CDR1 is PRHDT and CDR2 is FYEKMQ (reference sequence). CDR3 in DNA: TGTGCCAGCAGCTGCCCCCCCCCTCAGACAGGGGGCAGGGAGACCCAGTACTTC. This sequence encodes CASSCPPPQTGGRETQYF.

The CDR3 reads CASSPSATNEKLFF. The CDR3 nucleotides are TGTGCCAGCTCACCAAGTGCAACTAATGAAAAACTGTTTTTT. The rearrangement links TRBV18 to TRBJ1-4; no reliable D call. The V gene lost 2 bases and the J gene lost 0 bases, with 4 bases spanning the gap. The CDR3 length is 14 residues. Germline V gene lookup returns CDR1 KGHSH and CDR2 LQKENI.